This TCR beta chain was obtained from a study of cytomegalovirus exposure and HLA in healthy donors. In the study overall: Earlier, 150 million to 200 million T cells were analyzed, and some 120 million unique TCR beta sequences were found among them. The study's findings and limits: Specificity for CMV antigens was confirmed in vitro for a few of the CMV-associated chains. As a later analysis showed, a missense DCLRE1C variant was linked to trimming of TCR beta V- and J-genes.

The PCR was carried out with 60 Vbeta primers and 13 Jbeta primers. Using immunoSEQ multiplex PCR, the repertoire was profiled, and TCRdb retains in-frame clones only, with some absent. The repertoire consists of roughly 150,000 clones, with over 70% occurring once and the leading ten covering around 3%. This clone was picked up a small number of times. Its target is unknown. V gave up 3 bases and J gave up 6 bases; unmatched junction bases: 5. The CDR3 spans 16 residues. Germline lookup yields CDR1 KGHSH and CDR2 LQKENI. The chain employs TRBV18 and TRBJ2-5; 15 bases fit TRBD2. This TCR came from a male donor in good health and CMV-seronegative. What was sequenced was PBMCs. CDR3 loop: CASSPSGLAGGKTQYF. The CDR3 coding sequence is TGTGCCAGCTCACCTTCGGGACTAGCGGGAGGAAAGACCCAGTACTTC. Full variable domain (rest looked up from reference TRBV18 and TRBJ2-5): NAGVMQNPRHLVRRRGQEARLRCSPMKGHSHVYWYRQLPEEGLKFMVYLQKENIIDESGMPKERFSAEFPKEGPSILRIQQVVRGDSAAYFCASSPSGLAGGKTQYFGPGTRLLVL.